The 10 T cell receptor beta chains given below trace back to one sample, sequenced in a study of blood T cell repertoires in COVID-19. The repertoire was sequenced with immunoSEQ multiplex PCR; TCRdb's copy has only in-frame clones and lacks some. The data show approximately 220,000 clones, with roughly 80% seen just once and less than 11% held by the top ten. The sequenced sample was peripheral blood. Receptors were obtained from a woman older than 75 with acute or convalescent COVID-19.

This sequence joins TRBV5-1 and TRBJ2-4; tentatively, D is TRBD2 (6 bases). The CDR3 length is 14 residues. Looked up from germline, CDR1 is SGHRS and CDR2 is YFSETQ. V lost 0 bases and J 7 bases, leaving 11 bases between the germline ends. Here the CDR3 DNA reads TGCGCCAGCAGCTTGGGCGGGACGGCGAACATTCAGTACTTC. It encodes CASSLGGTANIQYF.

CDR3 protein: CASRLSGTGGEKLFF. The CDR3 nucleotides read TGCGCCAGCAGACTTTCCGGGACAGGGGGTGAAAAACTGTTTTTT. V and J are TRBV4-1 and TRBJ1-4; 11 bases line up with TRBD1. Looked up from germline, CDR1 is MGHRA and CDR2 is YSYEKL. There are 15 residues in the CDR3. Trimming removed 6 bases from V and 7 bases from J; junction bases left unmatched: 7.

The V call is TRBV28, the J call TRBJ1-5; 8 positions match TRBD1. Germline V lookup: CDR1 MDHEN, CDR2 SYDVKM. The CDR3 runs to 17 residues. V was clipped by 5 bases and J by 2 bases; unmatched bases: 11. The chain's CDR3 is CASSPGGQVVGNQPQHF. DNA for the CDR3: TGTGCCAGCAGTCCGGGGGGACAGGTCGTCGGCAATCAGCCCCAGCATTTT.

The V and J genes are TRBV3-1 (or the pseudogene TRBV3-2) and TRBJ2-1; D possibly corresponds to TRBD2 (5 bases). CDR1 is LGHDT and CDR2 is YNNKEL in the germline V gene (reference sequence). This CDR3 has 15 amino acids. V lost 6 bases to trimming and J lost 5 bases, with 17 bases between them. The CDR3 here is CASSTKSAGNNEQFF. The CDR3 nucleotides are TGTGCCAGCAGTACTAAATCGGCGGGCAACAATGAGCAGTTCTTC.

The rearrangement joins TRBV7-2 to TRBJ2-4, with 9 nucleotides matching TRBD1. Germline V lookup: CDR1 SGHTA, CDR2 FQGNSA. The CDR3 loop spans 16 amino acids. The V segment lost 5 bases and the J segment 3 bases; nucleotides outside the gene matches: 8. This chain's CDR3 is CASSPGQGRGKNIQYF. CDR3 bases: TGTGCCAGCAGCCCCGGACAGGGGAGGGGCAAAAACATTCAGTACTTC.

This clone was seen many times. J is TRBJ1-1 and V is TRBV6-4, with a tentative D call TRBD1 (5 bases). Germline V gene data show CDR1 as MRHNA and CDR2 as SNTAGT. Trimming took 5 bases from V and 1 from J, leaving 8 bases between them. The CDR3 loop spans 13 amino acids. CDR3 protein: CASSTDKNTEAFF. CDR3 DNA sequence: TGTGCCAGCAGTACGGACAAGAACACTGAAGCTTTCTTT.

V and J are TRBV30 and TRBJ1-5; TRBD1 matches at 7 bases. The CDR3 is 15 residues long. V lost 2 bases to trimming and J lost 5 bases; unmatched junction nucleotides: 9. The V gene's germline CDR1 is GTSNPN and CDR2 SVGIG (reference sequence). CDR3 region: CAWSPTGNWDQPQHF. The CDR3 DNA reads as TGTGCCTGGAGTCCGACAGGGAATTGGGATCAGCCCCAGCATTTT.

The V call is TRBV12-3 or TRBV12-4, the J call TRBJ1-4, with a tentative D call TRBD1 (6 bases). The length of the CDR3 is 13 residues. V dropped 1 base and J dropped 7 bases, with 7 bases sitting between them. For the CDR3, the DNA is TGTGCCAGCAGTTTAGGAGGGGGTGAAAAACTGTTTTTT. Translation: CASSLGGGEKLFF.

This chain connects TRBV6-4 to TRBJ2-1; D might be TRBD2 (5 bases). From germline, CDR1 is MRHNA and CDR2 SNTAGT. The V and J ends lost 6 bases and 8 bases respectively, with 14 bases between them. The CDR3 consists of 13 residues. The CDR3 DNA follows: TGTGCCAGCAGCGTAGAGTTCGGGGATGAGCAGTTCTTC. It specifies CASSVEFGDEQFF.

This clone appeared a few times. The J gene is TRBJ2-1, the V gene TRBV3-1 (or the pseudogene TRBV3-2); D gene ambiguous. V was pared by 3 bases and J by 6 bases, with 18 bases between. The CDR3 extends over 16 amino acids. The germline gives CDR1 LGHDT, CDR2 YNNKEL (reference sequence). CDR3 nucleotides: TGTGCCAGCAGCCATTATAAGGCTAGAGAAGCCAATGAGCAGTTCTTC. Protein sequence: CASSHYKAREANEQFF.